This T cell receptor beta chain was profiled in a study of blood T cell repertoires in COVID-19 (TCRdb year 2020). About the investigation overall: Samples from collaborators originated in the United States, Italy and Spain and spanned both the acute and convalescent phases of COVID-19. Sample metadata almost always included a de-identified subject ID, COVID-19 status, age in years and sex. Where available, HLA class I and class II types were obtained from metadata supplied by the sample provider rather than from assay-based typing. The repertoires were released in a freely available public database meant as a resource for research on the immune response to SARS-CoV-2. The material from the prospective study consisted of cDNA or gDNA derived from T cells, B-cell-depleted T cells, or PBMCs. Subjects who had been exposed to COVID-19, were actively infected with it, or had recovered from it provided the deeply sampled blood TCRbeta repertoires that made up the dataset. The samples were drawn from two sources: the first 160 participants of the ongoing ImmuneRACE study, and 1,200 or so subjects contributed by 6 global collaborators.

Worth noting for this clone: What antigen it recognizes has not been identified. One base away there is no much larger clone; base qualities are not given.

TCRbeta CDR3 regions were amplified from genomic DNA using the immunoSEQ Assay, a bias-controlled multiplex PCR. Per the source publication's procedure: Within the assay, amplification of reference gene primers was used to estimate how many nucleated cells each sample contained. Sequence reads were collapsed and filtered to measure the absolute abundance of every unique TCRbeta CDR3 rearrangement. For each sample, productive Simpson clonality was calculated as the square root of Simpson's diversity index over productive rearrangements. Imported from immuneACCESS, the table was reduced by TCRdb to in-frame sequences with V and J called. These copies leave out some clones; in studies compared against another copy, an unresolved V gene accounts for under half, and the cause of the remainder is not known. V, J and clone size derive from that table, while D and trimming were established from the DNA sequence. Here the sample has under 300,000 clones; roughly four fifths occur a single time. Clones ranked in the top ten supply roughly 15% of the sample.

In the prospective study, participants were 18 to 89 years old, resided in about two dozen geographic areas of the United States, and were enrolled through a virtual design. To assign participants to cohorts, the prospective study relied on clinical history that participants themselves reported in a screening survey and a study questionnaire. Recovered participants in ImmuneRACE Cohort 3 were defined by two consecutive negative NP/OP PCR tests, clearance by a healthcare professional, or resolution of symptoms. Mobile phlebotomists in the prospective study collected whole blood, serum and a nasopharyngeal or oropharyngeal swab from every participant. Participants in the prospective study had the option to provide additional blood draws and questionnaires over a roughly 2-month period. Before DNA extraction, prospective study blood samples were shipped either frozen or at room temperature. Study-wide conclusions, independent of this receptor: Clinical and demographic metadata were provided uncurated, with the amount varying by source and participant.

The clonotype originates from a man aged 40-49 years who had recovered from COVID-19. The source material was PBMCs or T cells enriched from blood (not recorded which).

The sequence in DNA is TGTGCCAGTAACCCCGGGTTAGCGGGAGTCACCGGGGAGCTGTTTTTT. Translated, this gives CASNPGLAGVTGELFF. The rearrangement combines TRBV19 with TRBJ2-2, and TRBD2 matches 9 of the central bases. The germline V gene (reference sequence) sets CDR1 to LNHDA and CDR2 to SQIVND. The germline V end is reduced by 7 bases and the J end by 4 bases; junction bases left unmatched: 10. The CDR3 runs 16 amino acids, cysteine and phenylalanine included. Only the CDR3 DNA stays, 48 bases, in frame from base 1.